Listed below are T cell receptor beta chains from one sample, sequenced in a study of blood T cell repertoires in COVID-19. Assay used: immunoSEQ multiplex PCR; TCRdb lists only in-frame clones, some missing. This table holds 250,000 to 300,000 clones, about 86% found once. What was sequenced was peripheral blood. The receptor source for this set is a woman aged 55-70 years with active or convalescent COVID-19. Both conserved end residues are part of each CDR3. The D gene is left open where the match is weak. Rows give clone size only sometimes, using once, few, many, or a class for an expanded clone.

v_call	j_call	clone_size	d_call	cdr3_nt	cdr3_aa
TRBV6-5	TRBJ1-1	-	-	TGTGCCAGTAATTTGGGAGTTTACACTGAAGCTTTCTTT	CASNLGVYTEAFF
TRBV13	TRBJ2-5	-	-	TGTGCCAGCAGCCCCATGAGGTCTTTGCAGACCCAGTACTTC	CASSPMRSLQTQYF
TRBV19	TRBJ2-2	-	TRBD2	TGTGCCAGTCGAGGACTAGCGGGGTTCGGGGAGCTGTTTTTT	CASRGLAGFGELFF
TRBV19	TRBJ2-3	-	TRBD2	TGTGCCAGTAGTATCTCTAGCGGGGGGGCCGGGGCCACAGATACGCAGTATTTT	CASSISSGGAGATDTQYF
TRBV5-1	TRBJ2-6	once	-	TGCGCCAGCAGCTCTTATGGACAGTTGAGCTCTGGGGCCAACGTCCTGACTTTC	CASSSYGQLSSGANVLTF
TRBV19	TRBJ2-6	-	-	TGTGCCACTCGGAGCCACTCTGGGGCCAACGTCCTGACTTTC	CATRSHSGANVLTF
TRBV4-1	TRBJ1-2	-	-	TGCGCCAGCAGCCAAGCGACTTCGGCCCCCTATGGCTACACCTTC	CASSQATSAPYGYTF
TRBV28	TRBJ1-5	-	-	TGTGCCAGCAGTTCCTACCAGGGGAGGGGAATACTATCGAATCAGCCCCAGCATTTT	CASSSYQGRGILSNQPQHF
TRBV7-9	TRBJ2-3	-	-	TGTGCCAGCAGTCGGGGGGCCGGGGATACGCAGTATTTT	CASSRGAGDTQYF
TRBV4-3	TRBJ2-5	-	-	TGCGCCAGCAGCCAAGATGTGGCAGGGCAGGAGACCCAGTACTTC	CASSQDVAGQETQYF
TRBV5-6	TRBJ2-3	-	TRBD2	TGTGCCAGCACCCCACTAGCGGGGGATTTTGATACGCAGTATTTT	CASTPLAGDFDTQYF
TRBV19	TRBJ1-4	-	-	TGTGCCAGTAGTGCCCGGGGGACGGTAAGAGGAGAAAAACTGTTTTTT	CASSARGTVRGEKLFF
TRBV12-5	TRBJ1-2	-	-	TGTGCTAGTGGTTCCCCCCTTAACTATGGCTACACCTTC	CASGSPLNYGYTF
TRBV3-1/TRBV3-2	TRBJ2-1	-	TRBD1	TGTGCCAGCAGCCGCCGGGACAGGGCTTGGGATGAGCAGTTCTTC	CASSRRDRAWDEQFF
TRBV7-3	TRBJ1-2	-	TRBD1	TGTGCCAGCAGCCAAAATGGCGGCGGGGGACAGGGGGCCCAGAGGACCTTC	CASSQNGGGGQGAQRTF
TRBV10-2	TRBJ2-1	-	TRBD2	TGCGCCAGCAGTGCTAGCGGCCCCTACAATGAGCAGTTCTTC	CASSASGPYNEQFF
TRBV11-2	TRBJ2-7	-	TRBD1	TGTGCCAGCAGCTCCTTTAAACAGGGGGGAGAGCAGTACTTC	CASSSFKQGGEQYF
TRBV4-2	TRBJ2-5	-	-	TGTGCCAGCAGCCAAGAAGTCTCTGGACTAACTTCGGGGACCCAGTACTTC	CASSQEVSGLTSGTQYF
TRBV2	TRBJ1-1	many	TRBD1	TGTGCCAGCAAAAACTGGGACAGGGACACTGAAGCTTTCTTT	CASKNWDRDTEAFF
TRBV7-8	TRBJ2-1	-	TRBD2	TGTGCCAGCAGCTTAGCGCGGGGGAACAATGAGCAGTTCTTC	CASSLARGNNEQFF
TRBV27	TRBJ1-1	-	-	TGTGCCAGCAGTTATCAGGGAGGCACTGAAGCTTTCTTT	CASSYQGGTEAFF
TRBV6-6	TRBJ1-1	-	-	TGTGCCAGCAGACCAGACAGCCTCAACACTGAAGCTTTCTTT	CASRPDSLNTEAFF
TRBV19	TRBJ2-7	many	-	TGTGCCAGTAGTCGGGAATCCACCCTCTCCTACGAGCAGTACTTC	CASSRESTLSYEQYF
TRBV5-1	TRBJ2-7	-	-	TGCGCCAGCAGCTCCGGGGACTACGAGCAGTACTTC	CASSSGDYEQYF
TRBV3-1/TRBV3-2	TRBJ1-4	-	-	TGTGCCAGCAGTGACAGCGCCAAGGAAAAACTGTTTTTT	CASSDSAKEKLFF
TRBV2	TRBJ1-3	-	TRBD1	TGTGCCAGCAGAGATACAGGGGGGAGAAACACCATATATTTT	CASRDTGGRNTIYF
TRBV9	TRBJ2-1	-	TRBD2	TGTGCCAGCAGCGACCCGGGACTAGCGGGGGAGAATGAGCAGTTCTTC	CASSDPGLAGENEQFF
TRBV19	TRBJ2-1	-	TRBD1	TGTGCCAGTAGTGGTTGGACAGGGCAATCGGGCAATGAGCAGTTCTTC	CASSGWTGQSGNEQFF
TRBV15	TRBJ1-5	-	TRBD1	TGTGCCACCAGCACCGGGACAGGGGATGGGCAGCCCCAGCATTTT	CATSTGTGDGQPQHF
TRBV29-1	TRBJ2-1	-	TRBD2	TGCAGCGTCAGCGGGGGGGACTACAATGAGCAGTTCTTC	CSVSGGDYNEQFF
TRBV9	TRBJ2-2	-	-	TGTGCCAGCAGCGTTACCCATAGCGGCACCGGGGAGCTGTTTTTT	CASSVTHSGTGELFF
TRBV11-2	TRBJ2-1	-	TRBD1	TGTGCCAGCAGCCCCCAGGGGGCTGTAAATGAGCAGTTCTTC	CASSPQGAVNEQFF
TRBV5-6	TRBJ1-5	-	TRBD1	TGTGCCAGCAGCTTGGGGGGACAGTTGAATAGCAATCAGCCCCAGCATTTT	CASSLGGQLNSNQPQHF
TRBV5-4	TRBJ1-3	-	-	TGTGCCAGCAGCTTGGGACCAACAGGGTTCGGAAACACCATATATTTT	CASSLGPTGFGNTIYF
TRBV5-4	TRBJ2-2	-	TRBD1	TGTGCCAGCAGCTTTGGGGACAGGGGGCGGAGCGGGGAGCTGTTTTTT	CASSFGDRGRSGELFF
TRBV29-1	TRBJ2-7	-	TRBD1	TGCAGCGCAAGACCGGGACAGGGAACCCACGAGCAGTACTTC	CSARPGQGTHEQYF
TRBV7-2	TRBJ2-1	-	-	TGTGCCAGCAGCTTAGCGCGGCAACTCAATGAGCAGTTCTTC	CASSLARQLNEQFF
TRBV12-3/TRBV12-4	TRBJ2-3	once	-	TGTGCCAGTACCGGGTTAAGCACAGATACGCAGTATTTT	CASTGLSTDTQYF
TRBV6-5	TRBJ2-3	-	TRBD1	TGTGCCAGCAGTTCCCAGACAGGGGGCTCAGATACGCAGTATTTT	CASSSQTGGSDTQYF
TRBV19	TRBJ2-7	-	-	TGTGCCAGTAGTATGGACAGGGAGGGCTACGAGCAGTACTTC	CASSMDREGYEQYF
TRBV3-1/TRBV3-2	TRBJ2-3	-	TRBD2	TGTGCCAGCAGCCGACTAGCGGAGCCCACAGATACGCAGTATTTT	CASSRLAEPTDTQYF
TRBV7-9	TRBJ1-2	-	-	TGTGCCAGCAGCGGCGGGGAGGGTTTCGCTTCCTTC	CASSGGEGFASF
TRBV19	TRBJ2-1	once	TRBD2	TGTGCCAGTATATCACTAGCGGGTCCCTCCTACAATGAGCAGTTCTTC	CASISLAGPSYNEQFF
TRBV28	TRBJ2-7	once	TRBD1	TGTGCCAGCAGCCGACTGGGACAGGTAGTCTTC	CASSRLGQVVF
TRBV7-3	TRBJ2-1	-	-	TGTGCCAGCAGCTTAGGAGGCGATGAGCAGTTCTTC	CASSLGGDEQFF
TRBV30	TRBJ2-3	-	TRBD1	TGTGCCCGGAGAGACAGGGGGGCAGATACGCAGTATTTT	CARRDRGADTQYF
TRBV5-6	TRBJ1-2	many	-	TGTGCCAGCAGCTTGGCGGGGAGTTCTAACTATGGCTACACCTTC	CASSLAGSSNYGYTF
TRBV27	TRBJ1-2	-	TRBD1	TGTGCCAGCAATCCGGACAGGGACTATGGCTACACCTTC	CASNPDRDYGYTF
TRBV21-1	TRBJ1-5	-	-	TGTGCCAGCAGCAAAGACAGGGGGCCGAAGCCCCAGCATTTT	CASSKDRGPKPQHF
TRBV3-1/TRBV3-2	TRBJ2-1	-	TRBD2	TGTGCCAGCAGCCAAGATCTAGCGGGGATAAACAATGAGCAGTTCTTC	CASSQDLAGINNEQFF
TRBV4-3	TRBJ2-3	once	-	TGCGCCAGCAGCCAAGATTGGCGGGCGGACCCCACAGATACGCAGTATTTT	CASSQDWRADPTDTQYF
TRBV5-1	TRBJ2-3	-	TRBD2	TGCGCCAGCAACCTTTTAGCGGGGGGACCCACAGATACGCAGTATTTT	CASNLLAGGPTDTQYF
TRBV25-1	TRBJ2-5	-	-	TGTGCCAGCAGTGAACTCCCGGGAGAGACCCAGTACTTC	CASSELPGETQYF